The present entry profiles one T cell receptor beta chain with its context. The data were obtained in a study of OX40 agonist ivuxolimab in advanced cancers. The CDR3 runs to 18 residues. Trimming at V came to 7 bases and at J to 0 bases, leaving 6 bases not matched to a gene. Per germline, CDR1 SNHLY and CDR2 FYNNEI. TCRdb's copy holds only in-frame clones and misses some; the assay was immunoSEQ multiplex PCR. This sample has roughly 93,000 clones, with 84% found just once. The chain employs TRBV2 and TRBJ2-2, with 15 bases matching TRBD2. The sequencing here drew on CD4+ or CD8+ T cells sorted from blood, taken in a trial of the OX40 agonist ivuxolimab. This receptor was obtained from an adult with an advanced solid tumor such as melanoma, head and neck, liver or kidney cancer. In DNA form, the CDR3 reads TGTGCCAGCACCGGACTAGCGGGGGGGCCGGCGAACACCGGGGAGCTGTTTTTT. Translation: CASTGLAGGPANTGELFF.